This T cell receptor (beta chain) was sequenced during a study of blood T cell repertoires in COVID-19. As for the study in general: PBMCs, B-cell-depleted T cells, or T cells were the source of the cDNA or gDNA that made up the material.

This CDR3 spans 15 amino acids. The V end was cut by 5 bases, the J end by 5 bases, with 18 bases between. The germline gives CDR1 MNHNY, CDR2 SVGAGI (reference sequence). TCRdb's copy holds only in-frame clones and misses some; the assay was immunoSEQ multiplex PCR. Of hundreds of thousands of clones in the sample, about 87% were seen once. The specimen was peripheral blood. V gene TRBV6-6 combines with J gene TRBJ1-2; TRBD1 is a possible D gene (5 bases). The TCR comes from a woman aged 18-29 years with acute or convalescent COVID-19. CDR3 sequence (DNA): TGTGCCAGCAGTACCCCAGGGTGGAGTATTTATGGCTACACCTTC. This encodes CASSTPGWSIYGYTF.